A single sample gave rise to the 32 T cell receptor beta chains below, sequenced in a study of blood T cell repertoires in COVID-19. Measured with immunoSEQ multiplex PCR; TCRdb has only the in-frame clones, and not every one. The sample carries approximately 86,000 clones, around 89% recorded once. Sequencing was performed on peripheral blood. The source of these receptors is a man aged 45 to 65 with acute or convalescent COVID-19.

The chain recombines TRBV7-2 with TRBJ2-2, with TRBD1 matching over 9 bases. The V gene end was trimmed by 3 bases and the J gene end by 6 bases; junction bases not matched to a gene: 2. The germline CDR1 and CDR2 sequences are SGHTA and FQGNSA. The CDR3 length is 14 residues. The CDR3 is CASSFRQGAGELFF. The CDR3 DNA reads TGTGCCAGCAGCTTCAGACAGGGGGCCGGGGAGCTGTTTTTT.

The genes are TRBV5-1 and TRBJ1-2; 7 nucleotides align to TRBD1. CDR3 length equals 16 residues. Per the germline V gene, CDR1 is SGHRS and CDR2 is YFSETQ. V dropped 0 bases and J dropped 4; count of bases not matched to a gene: 9. The CDR3 nucleotides are TGCGCCAGCAGCTTGGCCACGGACAGGTTCTTCTATGGCTACACCTTC. This translates into CASSLATDRFFYGYTF.

CDR3 sequence reads: CASRPGSGGSETQYF. The CDR3 DNA sequence: TGTGCCAGCAGGCCGGGTAGCGGGGGGTCGGAGACCCAGTACTTC. The gene calls are TRBV3-1 (or the pseudogene TRBV3-2) and TRBJ2-5, with TRBD2 identical over 10 bases. Germline CDR1 reads LGHDT; CDR2 reads YNNKEL (reference sequence). After removal of 6 bases from V and 5 bases from J, the junction contained 9 bases not matched to a gene. This CDR3 comprises 15 residues.

Only a few counts were recorded for this clone. The J gene is TRBJ2-7, the V gene TRBV2; D remains unclear. The CDR3 covers 12 residues. From germline, CDR1 is SNHLY and CDR2 FYNNEI. Between the trimmed V and J ends, which lost 4 bases and 4 bases, there was a span of 8 bases. CDR3 DNA sequence: TGTGCCAGCAGTGTGTTCTATTACGAGCAGTACGTC. This sequence encodes CASSVFYYEQYV.

The chain is built from TRBV7-2 and TRBJ1-6, with D maybe TRBD1 (5 bases). The CDR3 has 15 amino acids. CDR1 is SGHTA and CDR2 is FQGNSA in the germline V gene. The V end lost 5 bases, the J end lost 2 bases, and 10 bases lay between the germline ends. The CDR3 DNA reads TGTGCCAGCAGCCCACCGACAGCCTATAATTCACCCCTCCACTTT. Translation gives CASSPPTAYNSPLHF.

The V gene is TRBV18, the J gene TRBJ1-6; 9 nucleotides match TRBD1. Germline CDR1 and CDR2: KGHSH and LQKENI. Trimming removed 6 bases from V and 8 bases from J; junction bases left unmatched: 5. This CDR3 contains 14 residues. CDR3 in DNA: TGTGCCAGCTCGTCCCGGGACAGGGATTCACCCCTCCACTTT. Translation gives CASSSRDRDSPLHF.

The chain joins TRBV21-1 to TRBJ2-7; TRBD1 is the table's D call, not checked against the DNA. TRBV21-1 is designated a pseudogene. This CDR3 spans 13 amino acids. CDR3 loop: CASSTGQRNEQYV. The DNA for the CDR3 is TGTGCCAGCAGCACGGGACAGAGGAACGAGCAGTACGTC.

The rearrangement joins TRBV5-1 to TRBJ1-1; maybe TRBD1 (6 bases). Per germline, CDR1 SGHRS and CDR2 YFSETQ. V lost 5 bases and J 1 base, leaving 12 bases between the germline ends. This CDR3 has 14 amino acids. The CDR3: CASSTDRPNTEAFF. In DNA form, the CDR3 reads TGCGCCAGCAGTACTGACAGGCCGAACACTGAAGCTTTCTTT.

This chain joins TRBV7-2 and TRBJ2-6; D is unclear. Looked up from germline, CDR1 is SGHTA and CDR2 is FQGNSA. There are 15 residues in the CDR3. V was clipped by 2 bases and J by 0 bases, with 5 bases between them. The CDR3 sequence is CASSLSHSGANVLTF. The CDR3 region has the DNA TGTGCCAGCAGCTTATCCCACTCTGGGGCCAACGTCCTGACTTTC.

This chain connects TRBV5-4 to TRBJ2-5, with TRBD2 identical over 12 bases. The J segment lost 5 bases and the V segment lost 4 bases, leaving 6 bases of the junction unmatched. Germline V gene data show CDR1 as SGHNT and CDR2 as YYREEE (reference sequence). The CDR3 is 15 residues long. CDR3 residues: CASSRDTSGGETQYF. CDR3 DNA sequence: TGTGCCAGCAGCCGAGACACTAGCGGGGGGGAGACCCAGTACTTC.

V gene TRBV6-5 combines with J gene TRBJ1-2; D possibly corresponds to TRBD1 (6 bases). Trimming removed 6 bases from V and 7 bases from J, with 18 bases in between. From germline, CDR1 is MNHEY and CDR2 SVGAGI. CDR3 length: 14 residues. In DNA form, the CDR3 reads TGTGCCAGCAGGCCAGTTACAGGGTTGGGTGGCTACACCTTC. Its protein is CASRPVTGLGGYTF.

The gene calls are TRBV5-1 and TRBJ2-7; 9 bases are a match to TRBD1. V shed 5 bases and J 5 bases; nucleotides not matched to a gene: 8. The CDR3 runs to 14 residues. CDR1 SGHRS and CDR2 YFSETQ come from the germline V gene. The CDR3 sequence: CASRSGTGFDEQYF. CDR3 DNA sequence: TGCGCCAGCAGATCAGGGACAGGGTTCGACGAGCAGTACTTC.

The chain has TRBV7-6 and TRBJ2-3, with TRBD2 matching 9 bases. The CDR3 covers 16 residues. CDR1 and CDR2 from the germline V gene are SGHVS and FNYEAQ. Trimming removed 3 bases from V and 5 bases from J; junction bases left unmatched: 9. The CDR3 reads CASSLRGPAGGDTQYF. In DNA, the CDR3 is TGTGCCAGCAGCTTGCGGGGACCAGCGGGGGGAGATACGCAGTATTTT. The full variable domain, completed using reference TRBV7-6 and TRBJ2-3, is GAGVSQSPRYKVTKRGQDVALRCDPISGHVSLYWYRQALGQGPEFLTYFNYEAQQDKSGLPNDRFSAERPEGSISTLTIQRTEQRDSAMYRCASSLRGPAGGDTQYFGPGTRLTVL.

The chain has TRBV19 and TRBJ2-7; no firm D call. Germline V gene lookup returns CDR1 LNHDA and CDR2 SQIVND (reference sequence). This CDR3 has 13 residues. Trimming cost V 6 bases and J 0 bases, with 9 bases left between them. The CDR3 sequence: CASRSVNSYEQYF. The DNA for the CDR3 is TGTGCCAGTAGGTCAGTAAACTCCTACGAGCAGTACTTC.

This clone was seen only a few times. J is TRBJ2-3 and V is TRBV3-1 (or the pseudogene TRBV3-2), with D perhaps TRBD2 (5 bases). In germline, CDR1 is LGHDT, CDR2 YNNKEL (reference sequence). V lost 3 bases and J lost 4, with 17 bases in between. This CDR3 region has 16 residues. The CDR3 region is CASSQRRTGSADTQYF. The CDR3 region has the DNA TGTGCCAGCAGCCAGAGACGGACTGGGTCCGCAGATACGCAGTATTTT.

CDR3 nucleotides: TGTGCCAGCAGCTTAGTTGGGACAGGGAAGTGGGCTTTCTTT. It yields the protein CASSLVGTGKWAFF. This sequence joins TRBV7-9 and TRBJ1-1, with TRBD1 matching 9 bases. The ends lost 1 base at V and 11 bases at J; junction bases unmatched: 8. The CDR3 is 14 residues long. The germline V gene has CDR1 SEHNR and CDR2 FQNEAQ (reference sequence). Drawing the rest from reference TRBV7-9 and TRBJ1-1, the complete variable domain is DTGVSQNPRHKITKRGQNVTFRCDPISEHNRLYWYRQTLGQGPEFLTYFQNEAQLEKSRLLSDRFSAERPKGSFSTLEIQRTEQGDSAMYLCASSLVGTGKWAFFGQGTRLTVV.

V is TRBV4-1 and J is TRBJ1-1, with 9 bases lining up with TRBD1. J lost 2 bases, V lost 0 bases, and 4 bases had no gene match. The CDR3 covers 16 residues. Germline V gene data show CDR1 as MGHRA and CDR2 as YSYEKL. The CDR3 region is CASSQEDRGLNTEAFF. Written as DNA, the CDR3 is TGCGCCAGCAGCCAAGAGGACAGGGGACTTAACACTGAAGCTTTCTTT.

J is TRBJ1-1 and V is TRBV19; TRBD1 matches at 8 bases. The CDR3 has 15 amino acids. Germline V gene sequence: CDR1 LNHDA, CDR2 SQIVND (reference sequence). Unmatched junction bases numbered 9, after V lost 7 bases and J lost 2 bases. The DNA of the CDR3 is TGTGCCAGTAATACAGGGGGAAGTCCCAACACTGAAGCTTTCTTT. Its protein product is CASNTGGSPNTEAFF.

The CDR3 region has the DNA TGTGCCAGCAGCGCGGGACCGGGACGGGAAAAACTGTTTTTT. It codes for CASSAGPGREKLFF. The rearrangement links TRBV7-8 to TRBJ1-4, with D possibly being TRBD1 (5 bases). Germline CDR1 and CDR2: SGHVS and FQNEAQ. Trimming removed 5 bases at V and 8 bases at J, with 15 bases between. The CDR3 is made up of 14 amino acids.

The J gene is TRBJ1-6, the V gene TRBV6-6; 8 bases map to TRBD1. The CDR3 is made up of 13 amino acids. The J segment lost 10 bases and the V segment lost 10 bases, leaving 9 bases of the junction unmatched. Germline CDR1 reads MNHNY; CDR2 reads SVGAGI (reference sequence). The CDR3 region has the DNA TGTGCCACCCTTGGACAGGGATCATCACCCCTCCACTTT. Translating it yields CATLGQGSSPLHF.

This clone appeared a single time. J is TRBJ1-2 and V is TRBV11-2, with 9 positions matching TRBD1. The CDR3 extends over 15 amino acids. In germline, CDR1 is SGHAT, CDR2 FQNNGV. Trimming removed 5 bases from V and 4 bases from J; junction bases left unmatched: 8. The DNA for the CDR3 is TGTGCCAGCAGCCCCGGACAGGGGCTCATCTATGGCTACACCTTC. It is translated as CASSPGQGLIYGYTF.

The chain links TRBV5-1 to TRBJ2-3; the match to TRBD2 covers 12 bases. There are 18 residues in the CDR3. Germline CDR1 SGHRS, CDR2 YFSETQ. J was trimmed by 0 bases and V by 0 bases; bases with no gene match: 5. The CDR3 sequence is CASSLETSGGHSTDTQYF. The DNA of the CDR3 is TGCGCCAGCAGCTTGGAGACTAGCGGGGGACATAGCACAGATACGCAGTATTTT.

The CDR3 here is CASNSGPGANEKLFF. In nucleotides, the CDR3 is TGTGCCAGCAACTCAGGCCCGGGGGCTAATGAAAAACTGTTTTTT. This rearrangement joins TRBV9 to TRBJ1-4; possibly TRBD1 for D (5 bases). The CDR3 contains 15 residues. Germline CDR1 SGDLS, CDR2 YYNGEE. Trimming shortened V by 6 bases and J by 3 bases, and 15 bases separated the two germline ends. Together with reference TRBV9 and TRBJ1-4, the CDR3 gives the full variable domain: DSGVTQTPKHLITATGQRVTLRCSPRSGDLSVYWYQQSLDQGLQFLIQYYNGEERAKGNILERFSAQQFPDLHSELNLSSLELGDSALYFCASNSGPGANEKLFFGSGTQLSVL.

V gene TRBV27 combines with J gene TRBJ2-3; tentative D call: TRBD2 (6 bases). The V end lost 2 bases, the J end lost 6 bases, and 9 bases lay between the germline ends. The CDR3 extends over 13 amino acids. Germline CDR1 is MNHEY and CDR2 is SMNVEV (reference sequence). CDR3 loop: CASSLLGGDTQYF. Here the CDR3 DNA reads TGTGCCAGCAGTTTACTCGGGGGTGATACGCAGTATTTT.

CDR3 sequence: CASSSAGPEAFF. The CDR3, as DNA: TGTGCCAGCAGCTCCGCAGGGCCTGAAGCTTTCTTT. The chain links TRBV13 to TRBJ1-1; D possibly corresponds to TRBD1 (5 bases). Germline CDR1 PRHDT, CDR2 FYEKMQ (reference sequence). The ends were cut back, 4 bases at V and 6 bases at J, with 9 bases in the middle. The CDR3 totals 12 residues.

This chain links TRBV7-2 with TRBJ2-1, with 11 bases fitting TRBD2. From germline, CDR1 is SGHTA and CDR2 FQGNSA. The junction had 11 bases not matched to a gene; V was cut back by 5 bases and J by 2 bases. This CDR3 comprises 18 residues. The CDR3 here is CASSPETRLAGTYNEQFF. CDR3 DNA: TGTGCCAGCAGCCCTGAAACCAGACTAGCGGGGACCTACAATGAGCAGTTCTTC. The full variable domain, its missing parts supplied by reference TRBV7-2 and TRBJ2-1, is GAGVSQSPSNKVTEKGKDVELRCDPISGHTALYWYRQSLGQGLEFLIYFQGNSAPDKSGLPSDRFSAERTGGSVSTLTIQRTQQEDSAVYLCASSPETRLAGTYNEQFFGPGTRLTVL.

The rearrangement links TRBV5-8 to TRBJ2-1, with 7 bases fitting TRBD2. The CDR3 contains 16 residues. V shed 3 bases, J shed 3 bases, and the junction held 9 bases outside the gene matches. In germline, CDR1 is SGHTS, CDR2 YDEGEE. CDR3 in DNA: TGTGCCAGCAGCTCCTACGTGGGGGGGGGCTACAATGAGCAGTTCTTC. It specifies CASSSYVGGGYNEQFF. Drawing the rest from reference TRBV5-8 and TRBJ2-1, the complete variable domain is EAGVTQSPTHLIKTRGQQATLRCSPISGHTSVYWYQQALGLGLQFLLWYDEGEERNRGNFPPRFSGRQFPNYSSELNVNALELEDSALYLCASSSYVGGGYNEQFFGPGTRLTVL.

This chain joins TRBV4-1 and TRBJ1-5; maybe TRBD1 (6 bases). The germline V gene encodes CDR1 MGHRA and CDR2 YSYEKL. The germline V and J ends were trimmed by 4 bases and 3 bases, with 19 bases remaining between them. The CDR3 extends over 17 amino acids. The CDR3, as DNA: TGCGCCAGCAGCCCAGATCCCTCAGGGGTTACCAATCAGCCCCAGCATTTT. Translation: CASSPDPSGVTNQPQHF.

The CDR3 nucleotides are TGTGCCAGCAGTTTAGGGGGGGGATCTGGCTACACCTTC. Protein product: CASSLGGGSGYTF. This sequence joins TRBV28 and TRBJ1-2; a possible D gene is TRBD1 (5 bases). V was pared by 2 bases and J by 7 bases, with 11 bases between. This CDR3 spans 13 amino acids. Germline V gene sequence: CDR1 MDHEN, CDR2 SYDVKM.

CDR3 region: CASRLQRQGTGDNEQFF. The CDR3 DNA is TGTGCAAGTCGCTTACAACGGCAGGGGACAGGGGACAATGAGCAGTTCTTC. The chain is built from TRBV12-2 and TRBJ2-1; the table calls TRBD1, which could not be checked here. TRBV12-2 is a documented pseudogene. This CDR3 has 17 amino acids.

The chain is built from TRBV27 and TRBJ2-7; the D gene is possibly TRBD1 (6 bases). Per germline, CDR1 MNHEY and CDR2 SMNVEV (reference sequence). This CDR3 comprises 15 residues. The V gene lost 3 bases and the J gene lost 5 bases, with 17 bases spanning the gap. CDR3 coding DNA: TGTGCCAGCAGTTTCCCGACAGGATCCTCTAACGAGCAGTACTTC. It translates to CASSFPTGSSNEQYF.

The CDR3 coding sequence is TGCGCCAGCAGCCTTAACACAGGGAATGGAAACACCATATATTTT. Residues: CASSLNTGNGNTIYF. This chain connects TRBV5-1 to TRBJ1-3; tentative D call: TRBD1 (6 bases). The CDR3 is 15 residues long. Trimming left V 4 bases short and J 3 bases short, with 14 bases between. Germline V lookup: CDR1 SGHRS, CDR2 YFSETQ.